This is a list of T cell receptor beta chains from one sample in a study of beta chain features in type 1 diabetes. Some clones are missing from TCRdb's copy, which holds only in-frame ones; the method was immunoSEQ multiplex PCR. The sample lists 150,000 to 200,000 clones; around 9% were seen once. The specimen sequenced was central memory CD4+ T cells from blood. The source is a woman aged 25 to 45 with type 1 diabetes. CDR3s include the opening cysteine and the closing phenylalanine or tryptophan. D genes are given only for firm matches. Expanded clones get a size class; other rows say once, few or many, or leave the size out.

D gene	V gene	J gene	clone size	CDR3 protein	CDR3 DNA
TRBD1	TRBV7-9	TRBJ2-1	few	CASSLGTGMFNEQFF	TGTGCCAGCAGCTTAGGGACAGGGATGTTCAATGAGCAGTTCTTC
TRBD2	TRBV2	TRBJ2-3	-	CATRQTSGRVDTQYF	TGTGCCACCCGTCAGACTAGCGGGAGGGTGGATACGCAGTATTTT
TRBD2	TRBV5-5	TRBJ2-1	few	CASSLSGVYNEQFF	TGTGCCAGCAGCTTGAGCGGGGTTTACAATGAGCAGTTCTTC
-	TRBV11-3	TRBJ2-2	-	CASSQRAGLGTGELFF	TGTGCCAGCAGCCAAAGGGCGGGCCTAGGCACCGGGGAGCTGTTTTTT
-	TRBV9	TRBJ1-1	-	CASSVGSSGTEAFF	TGTGCCAGCAGCGTAGGTTCTTCAGGGACTGAAGCTTTCTTT
TRBD2	TRBV4-2	TRBJ2-3	few	CASSQGSSGSTDTQYF	TGTGCCAGCAGCCAAGGCTCTAGCGGGAGCACAGATACGCAGTATTTT
TRBD1	TRBV11-1	TRBJ1-1	-	CASSLSGQTMNTEAFF	TGTGCCAGCAGCTTATCGGGACAGACAATGAACACTGAAGCTTTCTTT
-	TRBV9	TRBJ1-3	few	CASSTGVLGASGNTIYF	TGTGCCAGCAGCACCGGAGTTTTAGGGGCATCGGGAAACACCATATATTTT
-	TRBV29-1	TRBJ2-7	-	CSVSRDYEQYF	TGCAGCGTCAGCCGGGACTACGAGCAGTACTTC
TRBD2	TRBV5-1	TRBJ2-5	few	CASSRTTSGEETQYF	TGCGCCAGCAGCCGAACGACTAGCGGAGAAGAGACCCAGTACTTC
-	TRBV11-2	TRBJ2-7	few	CASSFLLAYEQYF	TGTGCCAGCAGCTTCCTCCTCGCCTACGAGCAGTACTTC
-	TRBV12-5	TRBJ2-5	few	CASGPEEETQYF	TGTGCTAGTGGACCAGAGGAAGAGACCCAGTACTTC
-	TRBV27	TRBJ1-2	few	CASRLSSGNGYTF	TGTGCCAGCAGGCTTAGTTCCGGGAATGGCTACACCTTC
-	TRBV5-1	TRBJ1-1	-	CASSRAILNTEAFF	TGCGCCAGCAGCCGCGCCATCTTGAACACTGAAGCTTTCTTT
TRBD1	TRBV2	TRBJ2-7	few	CASSGTGGYEQYF	TGTGCCAGCAGCGGGACAGGGGGCTACGAGCAGTACTTC
TRBD2	TRBV6-1	TRBJ2-3	-	CASETSGSTDTQYF	TGTGCCAGCGAAACTAGCGGGAGCACAGATACGCAGTATTTT
-	TRBV5-4	TRBJ1-2	few	CASSLNSGEGYTF	TGTGCCAGCAGCTTGAATAGTGGAGAAGGCTACACCTTC
-	TRBV19	TRBJ2-1	few	CASSPIADPSYNEQFF	TGTGCCAGTAGTCCTATAGCGGATCCCTCCTACAATGAGCAGTTCTTC
-	TRBV20-1	TRBJ2-5	-	CSASEGETQYF	TGCAGTGCTTCGGAGGGGGAGACCCAGTACTTC
-	TRBV6-5	TRBJ1-3	few	CASSYRGGNTIYF	TGTGCCAGCAGTTACAGGGGTGGAAACACCATATATTTT
TRBD1	TRBV28	TRBJ2-7	few	CASSSTGTGYEQYF	TGTGCCAGCAGTTCCACCGGGACAGGCTACGAGCAGTACTTC
-	TRBV2	TRBJ2-1	few	CASSESGNEQFF	TGTGCCAGCAGTGAAAGCGGGAATGAGCAGTTCTTC
TRBD1	TRBV9	TRBJ1-2	-	CASSTRTGTGVYGYTF	TGTGCCAGCAGCACGCGGACCGGGACAGGGGTTTATGGCTACACCTTC
TRBD2	TRBV2	TRBJ2-1	few	CARDDGGRLLYNEQFF	TGTGCCAGGGATGATGGCGGGAGGCTTCTCTACAATGAGCAGTTCTTC
TRBD1	TRBV18	TRBJ1-1	-	CASTGEAEAFF	TGTGCCAGCACAGGGGAGGCTGAAGCTTTCTTT
-	TRBV27	TRBJ2-5	few	CASSLKTRETQYF	TGTGCCAGCAGTTTAAAGACACGCGAGACCCAGTACTTC
-	TRBV27	TRBJ2-5	-	CASSLTYQETQYF	TGTGCCAGCAGTCTGACATACCAAGAGACCCAGTACTTC
TRBD1	TRBV18	TRBJ1-1	few	CASSTDYRDRAFF	TGTGCCAGCTCCACGGACTATAGGGACAGAGCTTTCTTT
TRBD2	TRBV6-4	TRBJ2-1	few	CASSDALAGVFEQFF	TGTGCCAGCAGTGATGCGCTAGCGGGAGTATTTGAGCAGTTCTTC
TRBD2	TRBV29-1	TRBJ2-1	-	CSVEAPRLAGGGFEQFF	TGCAGCGTTGAAGCCCCGCGCCTAGCGGGAGGGGGCTTTGAGCAGTTCTTC
-	TRBV11-2	TRBJ1-2	few	CASSLVSWANYGYTF	TGTGCCAGCAGCTTAGTCTCGTGGGCAAACTATGGCTACACCTTC
TRBD1	TRBV14	TRBJ1-2	-	CASSGQGSYGYTF	TGTGCCAGCAGCGGACAGGGGTCGTATGGCTACACCTTC
-	TRBV2	TRBJ2-1	-	CASSPSWGGQGNEQFF	TGTGCCAGCAGTCCAAGTTGGGGGGGGCAAGGGAATGAGCAGTTCTTC
-	TRBV6-5	TRBJ2-7	-	CASSYGGGLPYEQYF	TGTGCCAGCAGTTACGGAGGGGGCCTCCCCTACGAGCAGTACTTC
TRBD1	TRBV2	TRBJ2-1	-	CASQGQSSYNEQFF	TGTGCCAGCCAGGGACAGTCCTCCTACAATGAGCAGTTCTTC
-	TRBV2	TRBJ1-2	few	CASSEQGNYGYTF	TGTGCCAGCAGTGAGCAGGGCAACTATGGCTACACCTTC
TRBD2	TRBV11-2	TRBJ2-1	-	CASSLEAGGGYNEQFF	TGTGCCAGCAGCTTAGAGGCGGGAGGGGGGTACAATGAGCAGTTCTTC
-	TRBV5-4	TRBJ1-5	few	CASSLRQGLLGQPQHF	TGTGCCAGCAGCTTACGCCAGGGGCTACTCGGTCAGCCCCAGCATTTT
-	TRBV28	TRBJ1-2	few	CASSSPTGYGYTF	TGTGCCAGCAGTTCCCCGACGGGCTATGGCTACACCTTC
-	TRBV11-2	TRBJ1-1	few	CASSLVENTEAFF	TGTGCCAGCAGCTTAGTAGAGAACACTGAAGCTTTCTTT
TRBD2	TRBV7-9	TRBJ2-5	many	CASTRGEETQYF	TGTGCCAGCACACGGGGGGAGGAGACCCAGTACTTC
-	TRBV28	TRBJ1-1	few	CASYNLDRKNTEAFF	TGTGCCAGCTACAATCTGGACAGAAAGAACACTGAAGCTTTCTTT
TRBD2	TRBV14	TRBJ2-1	few	CASSQVLAGYNEQFF	TGTGCCAGCAGCCAAGTCCTAGCGGGCTACAATGAGCAGTTCTTC
TRBD1	TRBV4-1	TRBJ1-2	-	CASSQGGQDHYGYTF	TGCGCCAGCAGCCAAGGGGGACAGGACCACTATGGCTACACCTTC
TRBD2	TRBV5-6	TRBJ2-4	few	CASSFGLAENIQYF	TGTGCCAGCAGCTTCGGACTAGCAGAAAACATTCAGTACTTC
TRBD1	TRBV19	TRBJ1-1	few	CATNHRGEGTEAFF	TGTGCCACTAATCACAGGGGCGAGGGCACTGAAGCTTTCTTT
TRBD1	TRBV2	TRBJ2-6	-	CASSGQGVFSGANVLTF	TGTGCCAGCAGTGGCCAGGGGGTATTCTCTGGGGCCAACGTCCTGACTTTC
-	TRBV5-4	TRBJ2-7	few	CASSLGRTNYEQYF	TGTGCCAGCAGCTTGGGGCGGACAAACTACGAGCAGTACTTC
TRBD2	TRBV5-4	TRBJ2-1	-	CASSPSGAGGTYNEQFF	TGTGCCAGCAGCCCCTCTGGAGCGGGAGGCACCTACAATGAGCAGTTCTTC
-	TRBV7-3	TRBJ1-1	-	CASSSQGHTEAFF	TGTGCCAGCAGCTCACAGGGTCACACTGAAGCTTTCTTT
TRBD2	TRBV19	TRBJ2-2	-	CASSVTGAGGPTGELFF	TGTGCCAGTAGTGTCACAGGGGCGGGAGGGCCGACCGGGGAGCTGTTTTTT
-	TRBV2	TRBJ2-5	few	CASSEARETQYF	TGTGCCAGCAGTGAAGCGAGAGAGACCCAGTACTTC
TRBD2	TRBV11-3	TRBJ2-2	-	CASSPRREDTGELFF	TGTGCCAGCAGCCCCCGGCGGGAGGACACCGGGGAGCTGTTTTTT
-	TRBV27	TRBJ2-7	-	CASSLSKLYSYEQYF	TGTGCCAGCAGTTTAAGCAAGCTTTACTCCTACGAGCAGTACTTC
TRBD1	TRBV5-8	TRBJ2-1	few	CASLPGDRASYNEQFF	TGTGCCAGCCTCCCAGGGGACAGGGCGTCCTACAATGAGCAGTTCTTC
TRBD1	TRBV28	TRBJ2-7	-	CASSSLGQGEQEQYF	TGTGCCAGCAGTTCCTTGGGACAGGGGGAGCAAGAGCAGTACTTC
-	TRBV28	TRBJ2-1	-	CASTRVGGEQFF	TGTGCCAGCACCCGAGTCGGCGGAGAGCAGTTCTTC